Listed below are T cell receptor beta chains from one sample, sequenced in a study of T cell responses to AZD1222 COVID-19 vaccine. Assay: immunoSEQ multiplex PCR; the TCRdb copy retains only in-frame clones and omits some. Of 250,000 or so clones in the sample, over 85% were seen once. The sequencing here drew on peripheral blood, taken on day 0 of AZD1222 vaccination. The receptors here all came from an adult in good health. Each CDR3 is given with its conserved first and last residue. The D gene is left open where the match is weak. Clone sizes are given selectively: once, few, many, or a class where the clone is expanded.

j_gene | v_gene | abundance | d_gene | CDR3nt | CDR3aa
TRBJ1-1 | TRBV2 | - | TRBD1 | TGTGCCAGCAGGGGCAGGGGGGCTGAAGCTTTCTTT | CASRGRGAEAFF
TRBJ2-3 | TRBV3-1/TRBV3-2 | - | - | TGTGCCAGCAGCCAAGTCGCTGCTTCTACGTCTCTCAGGGATACGCAGTATTTT | CASSQVAASTSLRDTQYF
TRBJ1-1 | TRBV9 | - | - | TGTGCCAGCAGACCGACAGGGAACACTGAAGCTTTCTTT | CASRPTGNTEAFF
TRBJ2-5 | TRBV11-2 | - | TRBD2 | TGTGCCAGCAGCTCATATATCGACGCGGGAGACCAGTACTTC | CASSSYIDAGDQYF
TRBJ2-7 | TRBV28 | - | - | TGTGCCAGCAGTTTACCAGGTTCCTCCTACGAGCAGTACTTC | CASSLPGSSYEQYF
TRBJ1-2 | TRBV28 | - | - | TGTGCCAGCAGTACCCCGGGGCAGGGAGAGAAGGCTAACTATGGCTACACCTTC | CASSTPGQGEKANYGYTF
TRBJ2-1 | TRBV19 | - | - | TGTGCCAGTAGTATAGCAGGAGCAAGCAATGAGCAGTTCTTC | CASSIAGASNEQFF
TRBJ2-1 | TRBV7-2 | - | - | TGTGCCAGCAGCTCCGATGGGTCCTACAATGAGCAGTTCTTC | CASSSDGSYNEQFF
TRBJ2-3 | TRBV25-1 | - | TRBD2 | TGTGCCAGCAGTGCCTTGGGGGGGACGCAGTATTTT | CASSALGGTQYF
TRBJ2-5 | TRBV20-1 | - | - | TGCAGTGCTAGAACCCCTTCCGACGAGTACTTC | CSARTPSDEYF
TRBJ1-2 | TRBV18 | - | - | TGTGCCAGCTCACCGGAGATGAGGGACTATGGCTACACCTTC | CASSPEMRDYGYTF
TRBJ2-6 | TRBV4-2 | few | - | TGTGCCAGCAGCCAAGATACTAGCTCTGGGGCCAACGTCCTGACTTTC | CASSQDTSSGANVLTF
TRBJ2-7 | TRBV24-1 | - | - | TGTGCCACCAGACAGGGAACCGAGCAGTACTTC | CATRQGTEQYF
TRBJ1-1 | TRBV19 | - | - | TGTGCCAGTAGTACCAGGGGTGGGAACACTGAAGCTTTCTTT | CASSTRGGNTEAFF
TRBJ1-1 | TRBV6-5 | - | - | TGTGCCAGCAGTTACTCAGGGGGTAAGGCCACTGAAGCTTTCTTT | CASSYSGGKATEAFF
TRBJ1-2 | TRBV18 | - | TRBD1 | TGTGCCAGCTCACCTTCGACAGGGTGGATGGGCTACACCTTC | CASSPSTGWMGYTF
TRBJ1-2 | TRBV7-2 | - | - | TGTGCCAGCAGCCCAGCGCAGGGCCATGATGGCTACACCTTC | CASSPAQGHDGYTF
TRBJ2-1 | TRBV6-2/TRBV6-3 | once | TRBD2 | TGTGCCAGCAGTTCCCGGGGGGTTCTCAATGAGCAGTTCTTC | CASSSRGVLNEQFF
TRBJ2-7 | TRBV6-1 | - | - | TGTGCCAGCAGTGAAAGTGGGTCGGGACACCCCTACGAGCAGTACTTC | CASSESGSGHPYEQYF
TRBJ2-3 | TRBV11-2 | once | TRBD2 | TGTGCCAGCAGCCAGCAGCGGGGGGCGCAGTATTTT | CASSQQRGAQYF
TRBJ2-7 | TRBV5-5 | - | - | TGTGCCAGCAACACTCCGAGGATCAGGGAAGACCACGAGCAGTACTTC | CASNTPRIREDHEQYF
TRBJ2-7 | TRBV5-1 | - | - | TGCGCCAGCAGCTTGGTACGTGCCGGGGCCTCCTACGAGCAGTACTTC | CASSLVRAGASYEQYF
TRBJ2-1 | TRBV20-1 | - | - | TGCAGTGCCGGCCCCTACAATGAGCAGTTCTTC | CSAGPYNEQFF
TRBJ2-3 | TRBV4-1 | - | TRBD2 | TGCGCCAGCACCGATCGGGGCGGGAGATTAGTGGAGGGCACAGATACGCAGTATTTT | CASTDRGGRLVEGTDTQYF
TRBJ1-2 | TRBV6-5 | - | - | TGTGCCAGCAAATCCGGGACCGACTATGGCTACACCTTC | CASKSGTDYGYTF
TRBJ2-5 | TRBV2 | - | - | TGTGCCAGCACCTACACGACATTGGAGACCCAGTACTTC | CASTYTTLETQYF
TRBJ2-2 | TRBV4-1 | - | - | TGCGCCAGCAGCCATCCGGGGGCGGGGGCAAACACCGGGGAGCTGTTTTTT | CASSHPGAGANTGELFF
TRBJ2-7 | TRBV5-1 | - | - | TGCGCCAGCAGCTCAGGTTCCTACGAGCAGTACTTC | CASSSGSYEQYF
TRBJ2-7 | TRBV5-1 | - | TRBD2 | TGCGCCAGCAGCTTGGGGACCGGGACTAGCATGGGGGGCCAGCAGTACTTC | CASSLGTGTSMGGQQYF
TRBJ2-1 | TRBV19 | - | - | TGTGCCAGTAGTATTTCTGGCGGGACATACAATGAGCAGTTCTTC | CASSISGGTYNEQFF
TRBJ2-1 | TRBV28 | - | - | TGTGCCAGCAACCCAATGGGGAATAGCCGGAATGAGCAGTTCTTC | CASNPMGNSRNEQFF
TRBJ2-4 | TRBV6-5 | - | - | TGTGCCAGCAACTTTAGGGGGGTACAGTACTTC | CASNFRGVQYF
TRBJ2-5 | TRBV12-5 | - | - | TGTGCTAGTGCCGTTGATGGGCCGGGCGAGACCCAGTACTTC | CASAVDGPGETQYF
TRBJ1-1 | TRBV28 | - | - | TGTGCCAGCAGTTTAGTAGCGCAGGCGGGAGCTTTCTTT | CASSLVAQAGAFF
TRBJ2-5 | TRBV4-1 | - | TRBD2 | TGCGCCAGCAGCCAAGAGGGGACTAGCGGCCAGACCCAGTACTTC | CASSQEGTSGQTQYF
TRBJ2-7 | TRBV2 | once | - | TGTGCCGGGGGGACAGTTTACGAGCAGTACTTC | CAGGTVYEQYF